The clone carrying this T cell receptor beta chain appeared many times. The antigen is not known. This sample is part of a study of response to subunit inactivated influenza vaccine. TCRdb re-called the RT-PCR reads through MiXCR, storing one row per CDR3 protein. The sample lists hundreds of thousands of distinct CDR3 sequences, roughly 15% occurring once. The V gene lost 6 bases and the J gene lost 1 base, with 12 bases spanning the gap. Looked up from germline, CDR1 is KGHSH and CDR2 is LQKENI. This CDR3 is built from 15 residues. Study-wide results and caveats: Authors suggested each seasonal influenza vaccination recruits few new T cells.

This sequence was found in a man aged 45-65 years who received an inactivated influenza vaccine. This sequence joins TRBV18 and TRBJ2-2; D unresolved. The sample consisted of PBMCs from blood, taken approximately 15 days before vaccination. CDR3 amino acids: CASSPKRVNTGELFF. In DNA form, the CDR3 reads TGTGCCAGCTCTCCGAAACGAGTGAACACCGGGGAGCTGTTTTTT. Together with reference TRBV18 and TRBJ2-2, the CDR3 gives the full variable domain: NAGVMQNPRHLVRRRGQEARLRCSPMKGHSHVYWYRQLPEEGLKFMVYLQKENIIDESGMPKERFSAEFPKEGPSILRIQQVVRGDSAAYFCASSPKRVNTGELFFGEGSRLTVL.